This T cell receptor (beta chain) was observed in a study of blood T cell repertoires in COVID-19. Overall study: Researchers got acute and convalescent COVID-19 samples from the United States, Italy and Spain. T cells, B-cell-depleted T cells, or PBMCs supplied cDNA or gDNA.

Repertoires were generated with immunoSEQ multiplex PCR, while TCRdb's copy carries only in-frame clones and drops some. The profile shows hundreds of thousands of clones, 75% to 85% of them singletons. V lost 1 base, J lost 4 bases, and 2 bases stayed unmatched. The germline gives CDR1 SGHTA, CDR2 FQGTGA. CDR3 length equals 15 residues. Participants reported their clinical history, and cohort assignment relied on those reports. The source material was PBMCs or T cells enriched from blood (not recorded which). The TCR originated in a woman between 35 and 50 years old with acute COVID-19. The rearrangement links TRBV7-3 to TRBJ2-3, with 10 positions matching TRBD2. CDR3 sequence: CASSLSTSGADTQYF. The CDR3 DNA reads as TGTGCCAGCAGCTTAAGCACTAGCGGGGCAGATACGCAGTATTTT.